This TCR beta chain was sequenced for a study of long-term antiretroviral therapy in people with HIV. Study-wide findings and caveats: Comparison with controls showed narrower CDR3 length ranges in HIV repertoires. Collection spanned 2004 to 2017; ART regimens may be less effective than current ones.

This clone was seen once. Antigen specificity is unknown. The germline V and J ends were trimmed by 4 bases and 8 bases, with 23 bases remaining between them. Germline CDR1 reads MDHEN; CDR2 reads SYDVKM. The length of the CDR3 is 16 residues. At the survey level, the v3.0 immunoSEQ assay was run. The assay was immunoSEQ multiplex PCR, and TCRdb's table has in-frame clones only and misses some. The sample shows about 14,000 clones, about 84% of them seen only once. The chain is built from TRBV28 and TRBJ1-2; D may be TRBD1 (6 bases). Sequences were derived from unsorted PBMCs, sampled 1.8 years before starting antiretroviral therapy. The sequence derives from a woman aged 40 to 50 with HIV. CDR3 coding DNA: TGTGCCAGCAGTTCGGGAGTAGGGTGGGCTCAGGGGGGCTACACCTTC. This sequence encodes CASSSGVGWAQGGYTF.